The rows below give T cell receptor beta chains drawn from one sample of a study of blood T cell repertoires in COVID-19. Assay: immunoSEQ multiplex PCR; the TCRdb copy retains only in-frame clones and omits some. The data hold about 120,000 clones, with 80% observed a single time. Material: peripheral blood. The receptor source for this set is a man between 60 and 75 years old with active or convalescent COVID-19. The CDR3 runs from the conserved cysteine through the conserved F or W. D genes are given only for firm matches. Part of the rows lack a size; the others show once, few, many or a class for expanded clones.

V,J,size,D,DNA,CDR3
TRBV5-1,TRBJ1-6,.,TRBD1,TGCGCCAGCAGCTTGGGGGACAGGGTAAATTCACCCCTCCACTTT,CASSLGDRVNSPLHF
TRBV11-3,TRBJ2-5,.,TRBD1,TGTGCCAGCTTGAGGGGGCAGGGAGAGACCCAGTACTTC,CASLRGQGETQYF
TRBV10-1,TRBJ2-7,few,TRBD1,TGCGCCAGCAGTGAAGGGGACAGGGTTTTC,CASSEGDRVF
TRBV19,TRBJ2-3,few,.,TGTGCCAGTAGTTTCACGACAGTACTTTTCACAGATACGCAGTATTTT,CASSFTTVLFTDTQYF
TRBV29-1,TRBJ2-3,.,.,TGCAGCGTCAGGGAGGGGGGAGATACGCAGTATTTT,CSVREGGDTQYF
TRBV30,TRBJ1-2,.,.,TGTGCCTGGAGTGAATCGGGGGTCGGCTACACCTTC,CAWSESGVGYTF
TRBV5-4,TRBJ2-1,once,.,TGTGCCAGCAGCCCCGATAGGGCGGGCGGGTCAATTAGCGATGAGCAGTTCTTC,CASSPDRAGGSISDEQFF
TRBV4-3,TRBJ2-3,few,.,TGCGCCAGCAGCCAGGGGGCGAGCACAGATACGCAGTATTTT,CASSQGASTDTQYF
TRBV28,TRBJ1-2,.,.,TGTGCCAGCAGTTTGGTGGGGAGGGTAGGCTATGGCTACACCTTC,CASSLVGRVGYGYTF
TRBV28,TRBJ1-3,.,.,TGTGCCAGCACCCAACCTGTAGGGGACTCTGGAAACACCATATATTTT,CASTQPVGDSGNTIYF
TRBV11-2,TRBJ2-7,.,.,TGTGCCAGCAGCCGAGGGGGGGCCCCCTACGAGCAGTACTTC,CASSRGGAPYEQYF
TRBV5-1,TRBJ1-1,.,.,TGCGCCAGTCGGGGTGGGAACGGTGAAGCTTTCTTT,CASRGGNGEAFF
TRBV28,TRBJ1-2,.,.,TGTGCCAGCAGTTTACTTGGCCTCCCCTACACCTTC,CASSLLGLPYTF
TRBV24-1,TRBJ2-2,.,TRBD2,TGTGCCACCAGTGACCCCGGGGGAGCGGGAGTCGCCGGGGAGCTGTTTTTT,CATSDPGGAGVAGELFF
TRBV18,TRBJ1-1,.,.,TGTGCCAGCTCGCCCGGACAGAACACTGAAGCTTTCTTT,CASSPGQNTEAFF
TRBV6-4,TRBJ1-2,.,TRBD1,TGTGCCAGCAGTGGACAGGGGAGCTACACCTTC,CASSGQGSYTF
TRBV15,TRBJ2-3,once,TRBD2,TGTGCCACCAGCGAAGCGGGAGGGCCCACAGATACGCAGTATTTT,CATSEAGGPTDTQYF
TRBV28,TRBJ1-3,.,.,TGTGCCGGAGCCGACAGCGTCTCTGGAAACACCATATATTTT,CAGADSVSGNTIYF
TRBV5-4,TRBJ2-7,.,.,TGTGCCAGCACGGAGGGACGGGATGGCACGGGCTCCTACGAGCAGTACTTC,CASTEGRDGTGSYEQYF
TRBV18,TRBJ1-2,few,.,TGTGCCAGCTCACCATCGACCGGGTCCCATGGCTACACCTTC,CASSPSTGSHGYTF
TRBV28,TRBJ1-1,.,TRBD1,TGTGCCAGCAGTTCCGAGGACAGGGGGGGGTCCGAAGCTTTCTTT,CASSSEDRGGSEAFF
TRBV7-2,TRBJ2-5,.,TRBD1,TGTGCCAGCAGCTCACAGGGGCTTAAACAAGAGACCCAGTACTTC,CASSSQGLKQETQYF
TRBV6-5,TRBJ2-7,once,.,TGTGCCAGCAGTAACCTCCGGGACTCTGCTTACGAGCAGTACTTC,CASSNLRDSAYEQYF
TRBV7-2,TRBJ2-6,.,TRBD1,TGTGCCAGCAGCACCCGGACAGGGGTATCTGGGGCCAACGTCCTGACTTTC,CASSTRTGVSGANVLTF
TRBV14,TRBJ2-5,.,.,TGTGCCAGCAGCCAAGATTTCCTCTTGGAGACCCAGTACTTC,CASSQDFLLETQYF
TRBV6-1,TRBJ1-5,.,.,TGTGCCAGCAGTGAAAGCGGGGCCTATCAGCCCCAGCATTTT,CASSESGAYQPQHF
TRBV19,TRBJ1-5,.,.,TGTGCCAGTAGTTTGGACCGGGGGCCCCAGCATTTT,CASSLDRGPQHF
TRBV24-1,TRBJ1-4,.,.,TGTGCCACCAGTGATTACTATAATGAAAAACTGTTTTTT,CATSDYYNEKLFF
TRBV2,TRBJ2-3,.,TRBD2,TGTGCCAGCAGTCTTGGGAGGGACACAGATACGCAGTATTTT,CASSLGRDTDTQYF
TRBV5-4,TRBJ2-1,.,TRBD2,TGTGCCAGCAGCCCGGGGGGTTCTAGCGGGAGCCACAATGAGCAGTTCTTC,CASSPGGSSGSHNEQFF
TRBV3-1/TRBV3-2,TRBJ2-2,.,TRBD2,TGTGCCAGCAGCCTTCCTAGCGGGACGAACACCGGGGAGCTGTTTTTT,CASSLPSGTNTGELFF